These T cell receptor beta chains were read from a single sample in a study of blood T cell repertoires in COVID-19. The protocol was immunoSEQ multiplex PCR, while the TCRdb copy is restricted to in-frame clones and leaves out a portion. The repertoire includes more than 20,000 clones, around nine tenths of them detected once, and just over 5% sits in the top ten. Source material: peripheral blood. The receptor source for this set is a man in his forties or fifties with active COVID-19. Each CDR3 is given with its conserved first and last residue. D genes are given only for firm matches.

TRBV27 - CASSAGRGRNEKLFF
TRBV5-4 - CASSVQGLGNQPQHF
TRBV4-2 - CASSQDEQVGEQYF
TRBV28 TRBD2 CASSPAGGPNNEQFF
TRBV9 TRBD2 CASSVGLDNEQYF
TRBV6-5 - CASSPFVGPYEQYF
TRBV5-8 TRBD2 CASSNSLAGDGNTQYF
TRBV5-1 TRBD1 CASSWTTPGQGDEKLFF
TRBV27 - CASSLGAGMDAFF
TRBV19 TRBD1 CASSMEGASGYTF
TRBV7-2 - CASSLDRTEYNEQFF
TRBV5-1 TRBD1 CASSLTGQGTYNEQFF
TRBV5-1 TRBD1 CASSNPGGRTGELFF
TRBV9 - CASSPRTEILAEAFF
TRBV6-5 - CASSAVQETQYF
TRBV5-1 TRBD2 CASERGDTYNEQFF
TRBV10-2 TRBD1 CASWDSPTYEQYF
TRBV19 TRBD1 CASKQGAGTGELFF
TRBV4-1 - CASSQEGRSAYEQYF
TRBV6-5 TRBD1 CASSYSSGTGYEQFF
TRBV29-1 - CSVAGGDEQYF
TRBV19 TRBD1 CASRPSGQGREKLFF
TRBV7-3 TRBD2 CASSPIAGGIYNEQFF
TRBV25-1 - CASSETVWGGNEKLFF
TRBV6-6 TRBD1 CASSDPGTANTEAFF
TRBV6-5 - CASSYSAGGYEQYF
TRBV6-5 TRBD1 CASRGQGSQETQYF
TRBV9 TRBD2 CASSTRTSGGTTVAGELFF
TRBV12-3/TRBV12-4 - CASSYRRHYEQYF
TRBV5-6 - CASSFLIGGVYEQYF
TRBV2 - CASSESRGLQPQHF